The rows below give T cell receptor beta chains drawn from one sample of a study of cytomegalovirus exposure and HLA in healthy donors. This table comes from immunoSEQ multiplex PCR, and its TCRdb copy is limited to in-frame clones, with some not included. The sample includes about 160,000 clones, roughly 80% of them seen just once. The sequenced material came from PBMCs. The receptors come from a male donor in good health and CMV-seropositive. The CDR3 runs from the conserved cysteine through the conserved F or W. Fields, in order: CDR3 protein, CDR3 DNA, D gene, V gene, J gene, clone size. D genes are given only for firm matches. A row's size may be missing; if present it is once, few, many or a size class.

CASSSLSGPKNTEAFF,TGTGCCAGCTCATCCCTGTCAGGGCCTAAGAACACTGAAGCTTTCTTT,-,TRBV18,TRBJ1-1,-
CASSPTTGRRWDTEAFF,TGTGCCAGCAGTCCAACGACAGGGAGGAGGTGGGACACTGAAGCTTTCTTT,TRBD1,TRBV28,TRBJ1-1,-
CASSPGGTGELFF,TGTGCCAGTAGCCCCGGGGGCACCGGGGAGCTGTTTTTT,-,TRBV19,TRBJ2-2,-
CASRPQGLSTDTQYF,TGTGCCAGTCGCCCACAGGGTCTAAGCACAGATACGCAGTATTTT,-,TRBV2,TRBJ2-3,-
CASSLRPGRGLRTGELFF,TGTGCCAGCAGCTTAAGGCCTGGCAGGGGGCTTCGGACCGGGGAGCTGTTTTTT,TRBD1,TRBV7-8,TRBJ2-2,-
CASRLGGSVTEAFF,TGTGCCAGCAGGCTTGGGGGCTCGGTCACTGAAGCTTTCTTT,-,TRBV27,TRBJ1-1,-
CASSGTPGTPLTDTQYF,TGTGCCAGCAGCGGTACTCCCGGGACACCCCTAACAGATACGCAGTATTTT,-,TRBV9,TRBJ2-3,-
CASSLNLGSNTGELFF,TGTGCCAGCAGCTTAAACCTGGGCTCGAACACCGGGGAGCTGTTTTTT,-,TRBV11-2,TRBJ2-2,-
CASSQSFGEQYF,TGTGCCAGCAGTCAAAGCTTCGGGGAGCAGTACTTC,-,TRBV9,TRBJ2-7,-
CASSLMGAGGETQYF,TGTGCCAGCAGTTTAATGGGGGCAGGTGGAGAGACCCAGTACTTC,-,TRBV28,TRBJ2-5,once
CASSVANSISGNTIYF,TGTGCCAGCAGCGTAGCAAACAGCATCTCTGGAAACACCATATATTTT,-,TRBV9,TRBJ1-3,-
CASSFTGTGRSGNTIYF,TGTGCCAGCAGTTTCACCGGGACAGGCCGCTCTGGAAACACCATATATTTT,TRBD1,TRBV5-8,TRBJ1-3,-
CASTSQAGGPYEQYF,TGTGCCAGCACCAGCCAGGCGGGAGGGCCCTACGAGCAGTACTTC,TRBD2,TRBV28,TRBJ2-7,-
CASSQGPETQYF,TGCGCCAGTTCCCAGGGGCCAGAGACCCAGTACTTC,-,TRBV5-1,TRBJ2-5,-
CAISENRGLGTEAFF,TGTGCCATCAGTGAAAACAGGGGGCTCGGCACTGAAGCTTTCTTT,TRBD1,TRBV10-3,TRBJ1-1,once
CASLGSTNEKLFF,TGTGCCAGCCTGGGCTCAACTAATGAAAAACTGTTTTTT,-,TRBV2,TRBJ1-4,-
CASSGGTGGGNTIYF,TGTGCCAGCAGCGGAGGGACAGGAGGTGGAAACACCATATATTTT,TRBD1,TRBV9,TRBJ1-3,-
CASSLGPGLAADYEQYF,TGTGCCAGCAGTTTGGGACCGGGACTAGCGGCCGACTACGAGCAGTACTTC,TRBD2,TRBV28,TRBJ2-7,-
CASSFRGRSNEQFF,TGTGCCAGCAGCTTCCGCGGGAGGTCCAATGAGCAGTTCTTC,TRBD2,TRBV13,TRBJ2-1,-
CASSSRGRSGNTIYF,TGTGCCAGCAGTTCCAGGGGACGCTCTGGAAACACCATATATTTT,-,TRBV27,TRBJ1-3,-
CASSIQGPYEQYF,TGTGCCAGTAGTATCCAGGGGCCCTACGAGCAGTACTTC,-,TRBV19,TRBJ2-7,once
CASRYDRDRGSPLHF,TGTGCCAGCAGATATGACCGGGACAGGGGTTCACCCCTCCACTTT,TRBD1,TRBV27,TRBJ1-6,-
CASSPTTDTQYF,TGTGCCAGCAGCCCCACTACAGATACGCAGTATTTT,-,TRBV11-2,TRBJ2-3,-
CASSLEKDPGLAGARGNEQFF,TGTGCCAGCAGCTTGGAAAAAGACCCTGGACTAGCGGGAGCTCGAGGCAATGAGCAGTTCTTC,TRBD2,TRBV7-6,TRBJ2-1,-
CASSIGGGYVGNTIYF,TGCGCCAGCAGTATCGGAGGGGGCTACGTAGGAAACACCATATATTTT,TRBD1,TRBV10-2,TRBJ1-3,-
CAISGQEGTEAFF,TGTGCCATCTCAGGGCAGGAGGGGACTGAAGCTTTCTTT,-,TRBV10-3,TRBJ1-1,-
CASSLGGAGATDTQYF,TGCGCCAGCAGCTTGGGGGGGGCGGGGGCCACAGATACGCAGTATTTT,-,TRBV5-1,TRBJ2-3,-
CASSRRLAGGDEQFF,TGCGCCAGCAGCCGCCGACTCGCGGGTGGTGATGAGCAGTTCTTC,-,TRBV4-3,TRBJ2-1,-
CATSRGGTGELFF,TGTGCCACCAGCAGAGGAGGCACCGGGGAGCTGTTTTTT,-,TRBV15,TRBJ2-2,-
CASSRSGYTF,TGTGCCAGCAGTCGGAGTGGCTACACCTTC,-,TRBV28,TRBJ1-2,-
CASQGAAGTAYEQYF,TGTGCCAGCCAGGGGGCCGCGGGGACGGCATACGAGCAGTACTTC,TRBD1,TRBV7-2,TRBJ2-7,-
CASSRNTEAFF,TGTGCCAGCAGTCGGAACACTGAAGCTTTCTTT,-,TRBV27,TRBJ1-1,-
CASSFRTPPSSDTQYF,TGTGCCAGCAGCTTCCGGACTCCACCGAGTTCAGATACGCAGTATTTT,-,TRBV7-2,TRBJ2-3,-
CTSSLMWASDGELFF,TGCACCAGCAGCTTGATGTGGGCTAGCGACGGGGAGCTGTTTTTT,-,TRBV5-1,TRBJ2-2,once
CAWSPPDSYSNQPQHF,TGTGCCTGGAGTCCCCCAGACTCTTATAGCAATCAGCCCCAGCATTTT,-,TRBV30,TRBJ1-5,-
CASSVLAGSTDTQYF,TGTGCCAGTAGTGTTCTAGCGGGTAGCACAGATACGCAGTATTTT,TRBD2,TRBV19,TRBJ2-3,-
CASSYSGRTNEKLFF,TGTGCCAGCAGTTACTCGGGCAGGACTAATGAAAAACTGTTTTTT,-,TRBV6-4,TRBJ1-4,few
CASSSSSRGRGAFF,TGTGCCAGCAGCTCGTCCTCCAGGGGGCGAGGAGCTTTCTTT,TRBD1,TRBV11-2,TRBJ1-1,-
CASSVELQREFTDTQYF,TGTGCCAGCAGCGTAGAGCTACAGCGGGAGTTCACAGATACGCAGTATTTT,TRBD2,TRBV9,TRBJ2-3,once
CASSPGPENQPQHF,TGTGCCAGCAGTCCCGGTCCGGAGAATCAGCCCCAGCATTTT,-,TRBV27,TRBJ1-5,once
CASSGQVSDTQYF,TGTGCCAGCAGTGGACAGGTTTCAGATACGCAGTATTTT,TRBD1,TRBV9,TRBJ2-3,-
CASSKLRTAKQFF,TGTGCCAGCAGCAAACTCAGGACAGCAAAGCAGTTCTTC,-,TRBV21-1,TRBJ2-1,-
CASSPPTGGAYGYTF,TGTGCCAGCAGCCCACCGACAGGGGGCGCCTATGGCTACACCTTC,TRBD1,TRBV7-2,TRBJ1-2,once
CASSGLTNTGELFF,TGTGCCAGCTCGGGACTCACGAACACCGGGGAGCTGTTTTTT,-,TRBV27,TRBJ2-2,-
CASSLVGQAIAQYF,TGTGCCAGCAGCTTAGTGGGACAGGCTATCGCCCAGTACTTC,TRBD1,TRBV13,TRBJ2-5,-
CSVVGGFALGEAFF,TGCAGCGTCGTAGGGGGTTTTGCGCTTGGGGAAGCTTTCTTT,-,TRBV29-1,TRBJ1-1,-
CASSFQRQRAFF,TGTGCCAGCAGTTTTCAACGACAACGAGCTTTCTTT,-,TRBV28,TRBJ1-1,-
CASSPQGHTEAFF,TGTGCCAGCAGTCCACAGGGGCACACTGAAGCTTTCTTT,TRBD1,TRBV6-5,TRBJ1-1,-
CASTEGERSHSPLHF,TGTGCCAGCACTGAGGGAGAGAGGAGTCATTCACCCCTCCACTTT,-,TRBV28,TRBJ1-6,-
CAISEQGNPLSNQPQHF,TGTGCCATCAGTGAACAGGGGAACCCTCTTAGCAATCAGCCCCAGCATTTT,TRBD1,TRBV10-3,TRBJ1-5,-
CASRRDSEKLFF,TGCGCCAGCAGGCGGGACAGTGAAAAACTGTTTTTT,TRBD1,TRBV5-1,TRBJ1-4,-